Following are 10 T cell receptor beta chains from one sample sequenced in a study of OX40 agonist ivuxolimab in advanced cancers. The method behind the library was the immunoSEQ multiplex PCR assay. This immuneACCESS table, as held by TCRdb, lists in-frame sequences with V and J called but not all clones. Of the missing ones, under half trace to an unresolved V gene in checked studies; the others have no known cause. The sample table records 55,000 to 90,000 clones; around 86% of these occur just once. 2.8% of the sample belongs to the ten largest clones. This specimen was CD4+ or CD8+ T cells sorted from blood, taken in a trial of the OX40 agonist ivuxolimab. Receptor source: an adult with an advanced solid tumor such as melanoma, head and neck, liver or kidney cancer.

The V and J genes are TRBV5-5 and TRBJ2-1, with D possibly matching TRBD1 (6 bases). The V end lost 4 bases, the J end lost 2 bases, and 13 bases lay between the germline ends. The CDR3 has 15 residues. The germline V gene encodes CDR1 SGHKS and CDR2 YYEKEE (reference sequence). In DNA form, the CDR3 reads TGTGCCAGCAGCCCCGCCGGGACAACCTACAATGAGCAGTTCTTC. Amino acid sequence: CASSPAGTTYNEQFF.

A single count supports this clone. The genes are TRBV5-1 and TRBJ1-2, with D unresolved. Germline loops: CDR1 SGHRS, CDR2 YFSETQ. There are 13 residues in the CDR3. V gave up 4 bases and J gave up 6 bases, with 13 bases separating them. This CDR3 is CASSTGNENGYTF. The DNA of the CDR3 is TGCGCCAGCAGCACGGGTAATGAGAATGGCTACACCTTC.

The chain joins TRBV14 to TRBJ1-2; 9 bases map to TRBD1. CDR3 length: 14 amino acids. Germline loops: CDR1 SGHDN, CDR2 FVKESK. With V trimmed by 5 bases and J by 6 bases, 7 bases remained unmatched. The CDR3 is CASSLPGQGNGYTF. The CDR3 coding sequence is TGTGCCAGCAGCTTACCGGGACAGGGAAATGGCTACACCTTC.

The CDR3 bases are TGCGCCAGCAGCACGAGCGGGGGGGGCACAGATACGCAGTATTTT. Encoded protein: CASSTSGGGTDTQYF. The chain employs TRBV5-1 and TRBJ2-3, with 10 positions matching TRBD2. The germline CDR1 and CDR2 sequences are SGHRS and YFSETQ. The V segment lost 4 bases and the J segment 1 base; nucleotides outside the gene matches: 3. CDR3 length equals 15 residues.

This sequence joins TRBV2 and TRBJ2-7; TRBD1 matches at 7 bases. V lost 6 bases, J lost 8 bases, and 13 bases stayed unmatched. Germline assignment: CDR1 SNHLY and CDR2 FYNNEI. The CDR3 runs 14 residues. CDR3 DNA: TGTGCCAGCAGCTACCGGACAGGTATTACGCAGCAGTACTTC. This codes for CASSYRTGITQQYF.

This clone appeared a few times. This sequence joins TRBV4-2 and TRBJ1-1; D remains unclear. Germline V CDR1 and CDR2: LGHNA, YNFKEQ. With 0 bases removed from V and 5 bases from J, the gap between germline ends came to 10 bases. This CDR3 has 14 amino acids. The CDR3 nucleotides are TGTGCCAGCAGCCAAGATCGCGGGGAAACTGAAGCTTTCTTT. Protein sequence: CASSQDRGETEAFF.

The CDR3 DNA is TGTGCCAGTAAGATGACCTCAAACTATGGCTACACCTTC. Encoded protein: CASKMTSNYGYTF. The chain is built from TRBV28 and TRBJ1-2; no definite D call. CDR1 is MDHEN and CDR2 is SYDVKM in the germline V gene. The CDR3 is 13 residues long. The V end was cut by 9 bases, the J end by 2 bases, with 13 bases between.

The CDR3 reads CASSVGTGRPLEKLFF. The CDR3 DNA reads as TGTGCCAGCAGCGTAGGGACAGGGCGGCCCTTGGAAAAACTGTTTTTT. The chain recombines TRBV9 with TRBJ1-4; 8 bases agree with TRBD1. The CDR3 contains 16 residues. The ends lost 0 bases at V and 8 bases at J; junction bases unmatched: 9. The germline V gene has CDR1 SGDLS and CDR2 YYNGEE.

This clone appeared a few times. CDR3 loop: CASSQDLRGDYNEQFF. The CDR3 DNA reads TGCGCCAGCAGCCAAGATCTGCGCGGGGACTACAATGAGCAGTTCTTC. This sequence joins TRBV4-3 and TRBJ2-1; weak D call: TRBD2 (6 bases). V was pared by 0 bases and J by 3 bases, with 12 bases between. Germline V lookup: CDR1 LGHNA, CDR2 YSLEER. This CDR3 region has 16 residues.

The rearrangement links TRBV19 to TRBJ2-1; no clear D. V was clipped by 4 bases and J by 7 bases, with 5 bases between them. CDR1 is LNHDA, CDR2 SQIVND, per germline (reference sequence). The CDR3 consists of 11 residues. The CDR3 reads CASSRWNEQFF. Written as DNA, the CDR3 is TGTGCCAGTAGTAGGTGGAATGAGCAGTTCTTC.